What follows is one T cell receptor beta chain and its context. Its recognized antigen is unknown. The input lacks base qualities; no much larger clone sits a single base away. The record originates from a study of T-cell memory formation after mild COVID-19 (dated by TCRdb to the early 2020s). Study-level background: TCR sequence clusters from the two donors were largely donor specific. Two young, previously healthy adult volunteers, one female and one male, were included in the cohort. In a couple of donors, T-cell clones that expanded and contracted after mild COVID-19 were tracked by sequencing TCRalpha and TCRbeta repertoires over time. Results and caveats for the whole study, not just this receptor: The study included only a couple of mild cases, and larger cohorts that include severe cases with pre-infection samples were judged to be necessary. Clones that contracted from day 15 to 85 showed balanced CD4/CD8 phenotypes, whereas a second wave of clones that expanded from day 15 to 37 leaned towards CD4+. Contracting CD4+ clones appeared mostly in the CM and EM memory subsets, whereas CD8+ clones were enriched in EMRA. SARS-CoV-2 specificity was not confirmed for the second-wave clones peaking on day 37. Some responding clones were detected in pre-infection memory, which suggested that pre-existing cross-reactive memory T cells had joined the SARS-CoV-2 response.

The CDR3 spans 15 residues, from the cysteine through the phenylalanine. Only CDR3 DNA remains: 45 bases, in frame from the first base. For CDR1 and CDR2, the germline V gene lists MGHRA and YSYEKL. V sheds 4 bases and J sheds 2 bases, leaving 14 bases between their ends. PBMCs were isolated by Ficoll-Paque density gradient centrifugation. The sequencer listed for this sample is Illumina NovaSeq 6000. cDNA libraries for TCRalpha and TCRbeta were prepared by 5'RACE using constant-segment primers, with sample barcodes and unique molecular identifiers added. RNA was extracted from every sample with Trizol reagent. Libraries were amplified in two PCR steps, with a second sample barcode and Illumina TruSeq adapters added in the second step. Libraries were sequenced on an Illumina NovaSeq with 2 x 150 bp paired-end reads. As for the authors' bioinformatics: With migec v1.2.7, reads were demultiplexed and then collapsed into UMI-guided consensus sequences. Using mixcr v2.1.11, UMI consensuses were aligned to TRA and TRB V and J templates and then assembled into clonotypes. A clonotype was counted as expanded or contracted only when both edgeR and NoisET called the clonotype significant, with the noise models trained on biological replicates. edgeR calls used a false discovery rate-adjusted p below 0.01 and a log2 fold-change threshold of 1. As an exploratory analysis of dynamics, PCA with hierarchical clustering was applied to max-normalized trajectories of the 1000 most abundant clonotypes. Each responding clone was given a CD4 or CD8 phenotype based on the CD4+ and CD8+ repertoires, which had been sequenced separately. The public reads were reprocessed in TCRdb via fastp at Q25 and MiXCR, keeping in-frame beta chains. Each CDR3 protein appears once, grouped with its most common genes and DNA. The V and J calls and clone size are TCRdb's, not the authors'. Across this sample there are around 310,000 distinct CDR3 sequences, with around 15% seen only once. Roughly a fifth of the sample belongs to the ten largest clones.

Sequenced input: PBMCs or a T cell subset sorted from them (not recorded which). The chain is made from TRBV4-1 and TRBJ2-5, with the D gene too uncertain to name. The TCR was taken from a man between 18 and 29 years old who had mild COVID-19 (a few samples of this study predate the infection). The sample titles of this study are shuffled in the database, so cell type and time point are left out; the donor was told from shared clones. The DNA reads TGCGCCAGCAGCCTCGACCCCCACCTACAAGAGACCCAGTACTTC. Its protein product is CASSLDPHLQETQYF.